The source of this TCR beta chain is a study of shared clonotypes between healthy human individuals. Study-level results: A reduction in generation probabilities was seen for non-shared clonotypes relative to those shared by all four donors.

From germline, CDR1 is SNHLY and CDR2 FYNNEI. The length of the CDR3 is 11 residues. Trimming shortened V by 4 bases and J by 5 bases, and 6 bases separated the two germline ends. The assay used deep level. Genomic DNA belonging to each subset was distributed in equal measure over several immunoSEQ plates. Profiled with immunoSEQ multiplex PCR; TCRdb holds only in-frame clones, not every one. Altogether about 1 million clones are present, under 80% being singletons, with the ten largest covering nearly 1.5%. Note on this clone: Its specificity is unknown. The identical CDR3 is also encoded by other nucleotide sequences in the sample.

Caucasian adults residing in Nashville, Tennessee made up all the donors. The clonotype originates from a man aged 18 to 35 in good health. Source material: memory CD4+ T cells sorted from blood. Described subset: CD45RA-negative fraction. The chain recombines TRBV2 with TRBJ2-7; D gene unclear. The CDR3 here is CASSARDEQYF. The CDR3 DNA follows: TGTGCCAGCAGTGCAAGGGACGAGCAGTACTTC.